The sequence of this TCR beta chain was determined in a study of beta chain features in type 1 diabetes (dated by TCRdb to 2016 to 2019). With respect to the entire study: Mean age, gender distribution, total cell number and subset yield did not differ between patients and healthy donors. A total of about 110,000,000 sorted cells were examined across all samples, and a strong correlation was observed between cell number per subset and RNA yield. The study compared the TCRB repertoires of sorted circulating CD4+ T cell subsets in recently diagnosed type 1 diabetes patients with those in matched healthy donors. Regulatory and stem cell-like memory subsets were obtained from only 8 patients and about eight healthy donors, while naive and central memory subsets were obtained from all 30 or so donors. The research as a whole found: Naive, central memory and regulatory TCRB repertoires appeared more similar among patients than among healthy donors. Because cDNA was sequenced instead of genomic DNA, highly expressing activated cells could be over-represented, though the groups showed no difference in activation or CD3 levels. Type 1 diabetes patients showed a moderate but significant shortening of TCRB CDR3 length in all four CD4+ subsets. Only small numbers of individuals were included in the HLA sub-analyses, which left unresolved whether HLA type had any influence on TCRB rearrangement. At VDJ recombination sites, patients with type 1 diabetes made fewer insertions and deleted more nucleotides, a pattern implying thymic rearrangement abnormalities. Shorter templates might be favored by PCR, yet because patient and control samples were amplified and corrected together, any such skew would affect both groups equally.

The High Capacity cDNA Reverse Transcription Kit was used to reverse transcribe all of the isolated RNA, meaning that expressed TCRB transcripts were what got sequenced. Deep immunoSEQ sequencing was applied to naive, central memory and regulatory T cell samples, giving an average of around 3.4 million total reads per sample. Sorted cells were lysed in RLT buffer, and RNA was extracted using DNase-treated RNeasy Micro or Mini kits according to cell number. To prevent cross-contamination, every cell subset was processed on its own, while patient and healthy donor samples were processed together. TCRB sequences were amplified from cDNA with the immunoSEQ multiplex PCR, producing 87-bp fragments spanning the CDR3 region. Sequencing of the amplicons was performed on the Illumina HiSeq platform. In the source study's methods: PCR bias was corrected computationally using synthetic template baselines, and reads within Hamming distance 2 were collapsed, with unmergeable singletons discarded. Reads were aligned to IMGT to assign V, D and J genes, CDR3 length, and insertions or deletions at six rearrangement sites. Clonotype counts were normalized to sorted cell number within each subset before computing true diversity and Gini coefficients with the tcR R package. The overlap coefficient, calculated on TCRB nucleotide sequences, was used to quantify repertoire sharing. Out-of-frame TCRB sequences from naive cells were analyzed as a proxy for the pre-selection repertoire. TCRdb re-hosts the immuneACCESS table, in-frame sequences only. Its copies lack some clones; in the studies checked, an unresolved V gene accounts for under half of them, and the cause for the rest is not known. V, J and clone size were drawn from that table, and D and trimming were deduced from the DNA. Here the sample has about 740,000 clones; around 15% occur a single time. The ten most abundant clones make up about 0.02% of the sample.

Each donor gave one peripheral blood draw, averaging around 120 mL, which was collected into heparinised tubes. Naive, central memory, regulatory and stem cell-like memory CD4+ T cells were sorted on a BD FACSAria II using a panel including CD45RO, CCR7, CD25, CD127, CD95 and CD27. All sorted populations exceeded 98% purity. PBMCs were isolated right away by Lymphoprep density gradient centrifugation and were stained directly, without culture. To minimize batch effects, samples were stained and sorted in pairs, one healthy donor with one patient per experiment. The trim is 2 bases for V and 3 bases for J, with a gap of 11 bases between the germline ends. CDR1 and CDR2 were assigned from the germline V gene as SNHLY and FYNNEI. The CDR3 has 15 amino acids, counting the end cysteine and phenylalanine. Only the CDR3 part of the read is kept: 45 bases, read in frame from the first base. This clone came up a few times. Its antigen has not been determined. No base-level quality is on record; no much larger clone is a single base apart.

The sequenced material came from naive CD4+ T cells from blood. The cell subset or site label of this sample denotes: true naive CD4+ T cells. The rearranged chain carries TRBV2 and TRBJ1-5, with TRBD1 tentatively as D gene (5 bases match). The TCR originated in a man younger than 35 with type 1 diabetes. The CDR3 in this case is CASSEQTAHNQPQHF. In nucleotide form, the sequence is TGTGCCAGCAGTGAACAGACAGCTCACAATCAGCCCCAGCATTTT.